This record covers a single T cell receptor beta chain. Its cognate antigen is unknown. Time point here: persistent/refractory GD, antithyroid drugs over 5 years with positive TRAb. The TCR library was made from RNA extracted from PBMCs. This record belongs to a study of regulatory T cells in long-lasting Graves disease. Study findings and constraints: Between persistent patients, more than 2,500 public clonotypes were shared, exceeding the 900 to 1,000 shared between new patients.

Sequencing libraries for TCR beta were prepared with iRepertoire HTBI primers and Arm-PCR of CDR3 regions. Via MiXCR, TCRdb re-called the multiplex PCR reads, giving one row per CDR3 protein. The sample includes around 430,000 distinct CDR3 sequences, 20% to 25% of them seen just once. The specimen comprised peripheral blood mononuclear cells (PBMCs), sampled when the disease was refractory, from a patient treated with antithyroid drugs. The sequence was collected from a female donor with Graves disease.

The CDR3 is CASSLGVAGGRYEQYF. The CDR3 nucleotides are TGTGCCAGCAGCTTAGGAGTAGCGGGGGGGCGCTACGAGCAGTACTTC. The V gene is TRBV7-6, the J gene TRBJ2-7; 11 nucleotides align to TRBD2. This CDR3 has 16 residues. CDR1 and CDR2 from the germline V gene are SGHVS and FNYEAQ. V dropped 1 base and J dropped 3; count of bases not matched to a gene: 5.